What follows describes a single T cell receptor (beta chain). With 5 bases removed from V and 4 bases from J, the gap between germline ends came to 14 bases. Looked up from germline, CDR1 is SGHDN and CDR2 is FVKESK. This CDR3 comprises 14 residues. This sample is drawn from a study of blood T cell repertoires in COVID-19. In the authors' methods: For nucleated cells, counts were estimated from reference gene primer amplification. The method was immunoSEQ multiplex PCR; TCRdb's version includes in-frame clones alone and lacks a portion of them. V and J calls plus clone size are reproduced from that table; the DNA served to infer D and trimming. This repertoire shows around 70,000 clones, approximately 83% found once; its top ten account for around 43%.

The V call is TRBV14, the J call TRBJ2-5, with D possibly TRBD1 on 6 matching bases. Sequencing input: peripheral blood. The TCR sequence derives from a man of 80 years or more with acute or convalescent COVID-19. This chain's CDR3 is CASSFPGQRETQYF. The CDR3 DNA reads as TGTGCCAGCAGCTTCCCCGGACAGAGAGAGACCCAGTACTTC. The full variable domain, rest sourced from reference TRBV14 and TRBJ2-5, is EAGVTQFPSHSVIEKGQTVTLRCDPISGHDNLYWYRRVMGKEIKFLLHFVKESKQDESGMPNNRFLAERTGGTYSTLKVQPAELEDSGVYFCASSFPGQRETQYFGPGTRLLVL.